The 16 T cell receptor beta chains given below trace back to one sample, sequenced in a study of T cell repertoires in cytomegalovirus infection. TCRdb reprocessed the reads via MiXCR and lists one record per CDR3 protein. This sample has 250,000 to 300,000 distinct CDR3 sequences; about a quarter occur once, and the top ten carry over 11%. The sequenced sample consisted of PBMCs. These receptors all stem from a human donor in good health (CMV status not recorded). Some clones in this sample may be carry-over from other donors' samples.

This clonotype occurred a few times. The gene calls are TRBV4-1 and TRBJ2-1, with D hard to call. Per the germline V gene, CDR1 is MGHRA and CDR2 is YSYEKL. The V gene lost 3 bases and the J gene lost 2 bases, with 5 bases spanning the gap. CDR3 size: 13 residues. The CDR3 DNA is TGCGCCAGCAGCCAGGCAGCCTACAATGAGCAGTTCTTC. Translated, it gives CASSQAAYNEQFF.

This clonotype was observed many times. The chain is built from TRBV7-9 and TRBJ2-7; TRBD1 is a possible D gene (6 bases). Germline CDR1 is SEHNR and CDR2 is FQNEAQ (reference sequence). Trimming removed 3 bases from V and 5 bases from J, with 14 bases in between. This CDR3 contains 14 residues. CDR3 residues: CASSLTGGWDEQYF. CDR3 nucleotide sequence: TGTGCCAGCAGCTTGACAGGTGGATGGGACGAGCAGTACTTC.

V gene TRBV7-2 combines with J gene TRBJ2-7; D is tentatively TRBD1 or TRBD2 (5 bases each). Trimming pared 1 base from V and 2 bases from J, leaving 12 bases between. This CDR3 contains 15 residues. CDR1 SGHTA and CDR2 FQGNSA come from the germline V gene. The CDR3: CASSLVGTGTYEQYF. CDR3 DNA sequence: TGTGCCAGCAGCTTAGTAGGGACGGGAACCTACGAGCAGTACTTC.

This clonotype was counted only a few times. J is TRBJ1-4 and V is TRBV4-1; 10 bases align to TRBD1. The germline V gene has CDR1 MGHRA and CDR2 YSYEKL. Unmatched junction bases numbered 7, after V lost 4 bases and J lost 8 bases. The CDR3 length is 15 residues. CDR3 sequence reads: CASSPTRDRGEKLFF. In DNA, the CDR3 is TGCGCCAGCAGCCCGACCCGGGACAGGGGAGAAAAACTGTTTTTT.

V is TRBV5-4 and J is TRBJ2-7; TRBD2 matches 11 bases. The trim removed 0 bases at V and 4 bases at J, leaving 6 bases unmatched. Germline assignment: CDR1 SGHNT and CDR2 YYREEE (reference sequence). CDR3 length equals 16 residues. CDR3 amino acids: CASSLAGPSGGYEQYF. CDR3 sequence (DNA): TGTGCCAGCAGCTTGGCGGGGCCTAGCGGGGGGTACGAGCAGTACTTC.

Ten or more counts support this clonotype. The V and J genes are TRBV28 and TRBJ2-3; TRBD2 aligns across 7 bases. Germline values: CDR1 MDHEN, CDR2 SYDVKM. The trim removed 11 bases at V and 1 base at J, leaving 12 bases unmatched. The CDR3 is 15 residues long. CDR3 sequence reads: CASTSGTTGTDTQYF. The CDR3 DNA sequence: TGTGCCTCAACCTCCGGGACTACTGGCACAGATACGCAGTATTTT.

The chain couples TRBV25-1 to TRBJ2-5; 11 bases align to TRBD1. V lost 9 bases, J lost 4 bases, and 10 bases stayed unmatched. The CDR3 has 15 amino acids. The germline gives CDR1 MGHDK, CDR2 SYGVNS. CDR3 protein: CASYRDRGCGETQYF. CDR3 DNA sequence: TGTGCCAGTTACCGGGACAGGGGGTGCGGAGAGACCCAGTACTTC.

The chain employs TRBV11-2 and TRBJ2-7; the D gene is possibly TRBD2 (6 bases). Trimming left V 4 bases short and J 4 bases short, with 14 bases between. CDR1 is SGHAT, CDR2 FQNNGV, per germline. This CDR3 spans 14 amino acids. As DNA, the CDR3 is TGTGCCAGCAGCTCCCGGAGGGGCCGTTACGAGCAGTACTTC. Translated, it gives CASSSRRGRYEQYF.

This clonotype has only a few counts. This sequence joins TRBV12-3 or TRBV12-4 and TRBJ2-1; D is perhaps TRBD2 (5 bases). The CDR3 is 15 amino acids. The germline V and J ends were trimmed by 7 bases and 0 bases, with 13 bases remaining between them. The DNA for the CDR3 is TGTGCCAGCACTCCAGCGGTAAGCTCCTACAATGAGCAGTTCTTC. This encodes CASTPAVSSYNEQFF.

In its sample, this clonotype was seen many times. The chain couples TRBV7-2 to TRBJ1-1; TRBD1 is a possible D gene (5 bases). CDR1 SGHTA and CDR2 FQGNSA come from the germline V gene. Trimming left V 3 bases short and J 2 bases short, with 10 bases between. The CDR3 contains 14 residues. The CDR3: CASSFQQVNTEAFF. CDR3 in DNA: TGTGCCAGCAGCTTCCAACAGGTTAACACTGAAGCTTTCTTT.

The rearrangement links TRBV24-1 to TRBJ2-1; D possibly corresponds to TRBD2 (6 bases). V lost 2 bases, J lost 5 bases, and 12 bases lay in between. The CDR3 runs to 15 residues. Germline CDR1 KGHDR, CDR2 SFDVKD. For the CDR3, the DNA is TGTGCCACCAGTGATTCTTCTAGCGTCAACAATGAGCAGTTCTTC. Protein sequence: CATSDSSSVNNEQFF.

The chain has TRBV6-2 or TRBV6-3 and TRBJ2-7, with 12 nucleotides matching TRBD2. The CDR3 has 14 residues. Per the germline V gene, CDR1 is MNHEY and CDR2 is SVGEGT. V shed 5 bases, J shed 6 bases, and the junction held 5 bases outside the gene matches. The CDR3 here is CASSTSTSGSEQYF. The CDR3 DNA reads as TGTGCCAGCAGTACCTCGACTAGCGGGAGCGAGCAGTACTTC.

The chain carries TRBV28 and TRBJ2-1, with a possible D match to TRBD1 (5 bases). This CDR3 is built from 15 residues. Germline CDR1 and CDR2: MDHEN and SYDVKM. The V end lost 7 bases, the J end lost 7 bases, and 20 bases lay between the germline ends. CDR3 region: CASTPGPDRQNEQFF. The CDR3 DNA is TGTGCCAGCACCCCCGGACCCGACCGACAGAATGAGCAGTTCTTC.

The chain combines TRBV19 with TRBJ1-1, with 7 bases fitting TRBD1. Germline V gene data show CDR1 as LNHDA and CDR2 as SQIVND (reference sequence). This CDR3 is 13 amino acids long. The V gene end was trimmed by 6 bases and the J gene end by 8 bases; junction bases not matched to a gene: 9. CDR3 amino acids: CASSGTAFREAFF. DNA for the CDR3: TGTGCCAGTAGCGGGACAGCGTTCAGGGAAGCTTTCTTT.

This clonotype showed up many times. The chain uses TRBV7-2 and TRBJ1-2; no clear D. Germline assignment: CDR1 SGHTA and CDR2 FQGNSA. Trimming removed 4 bases from V and 4 bases from J, with 16 bases in between. The CDR3 has 15 residues. CDR3 coding DNA: TGTGCCAGCAGCTCCCCCGGACGCGTTAGCTATGGCTACACCTTC. This encodes CASSSPGRVSYGYTF.

J is TRBJ2-5 and V is TRBV12-3 or TRBV12-4, with TRBD1 identical over 7 bases. With 5 bases clipped from V and 5 bases from J, the junction kept 5 bases outside the gene matches. The CDR3 sequence is 13 residues long. The CDR3: CASSHDRDETQYF. Written as DNA, the CDR3 is TGTGCCAGCAGTCACGACAGGGATGAGACCCAGTACTTC.